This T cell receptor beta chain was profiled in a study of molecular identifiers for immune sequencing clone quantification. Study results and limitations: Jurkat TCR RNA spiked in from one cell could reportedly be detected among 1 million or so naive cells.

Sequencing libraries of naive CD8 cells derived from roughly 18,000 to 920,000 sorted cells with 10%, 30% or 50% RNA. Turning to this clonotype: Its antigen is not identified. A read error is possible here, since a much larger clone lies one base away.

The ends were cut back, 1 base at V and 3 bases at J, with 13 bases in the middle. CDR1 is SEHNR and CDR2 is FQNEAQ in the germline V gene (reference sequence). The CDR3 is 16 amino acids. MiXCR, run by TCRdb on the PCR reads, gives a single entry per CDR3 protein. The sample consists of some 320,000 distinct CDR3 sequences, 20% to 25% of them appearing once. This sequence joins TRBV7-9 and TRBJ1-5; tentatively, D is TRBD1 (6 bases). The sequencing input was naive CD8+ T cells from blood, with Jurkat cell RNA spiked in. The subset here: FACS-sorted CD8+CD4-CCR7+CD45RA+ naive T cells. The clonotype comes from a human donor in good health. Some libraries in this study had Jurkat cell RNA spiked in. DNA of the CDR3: TGTGCCAGCAGCTTAGTGACAGGACTATCCAATCAGCCCCAGCATTTT. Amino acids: CASSLVTGLSNQPQHF.